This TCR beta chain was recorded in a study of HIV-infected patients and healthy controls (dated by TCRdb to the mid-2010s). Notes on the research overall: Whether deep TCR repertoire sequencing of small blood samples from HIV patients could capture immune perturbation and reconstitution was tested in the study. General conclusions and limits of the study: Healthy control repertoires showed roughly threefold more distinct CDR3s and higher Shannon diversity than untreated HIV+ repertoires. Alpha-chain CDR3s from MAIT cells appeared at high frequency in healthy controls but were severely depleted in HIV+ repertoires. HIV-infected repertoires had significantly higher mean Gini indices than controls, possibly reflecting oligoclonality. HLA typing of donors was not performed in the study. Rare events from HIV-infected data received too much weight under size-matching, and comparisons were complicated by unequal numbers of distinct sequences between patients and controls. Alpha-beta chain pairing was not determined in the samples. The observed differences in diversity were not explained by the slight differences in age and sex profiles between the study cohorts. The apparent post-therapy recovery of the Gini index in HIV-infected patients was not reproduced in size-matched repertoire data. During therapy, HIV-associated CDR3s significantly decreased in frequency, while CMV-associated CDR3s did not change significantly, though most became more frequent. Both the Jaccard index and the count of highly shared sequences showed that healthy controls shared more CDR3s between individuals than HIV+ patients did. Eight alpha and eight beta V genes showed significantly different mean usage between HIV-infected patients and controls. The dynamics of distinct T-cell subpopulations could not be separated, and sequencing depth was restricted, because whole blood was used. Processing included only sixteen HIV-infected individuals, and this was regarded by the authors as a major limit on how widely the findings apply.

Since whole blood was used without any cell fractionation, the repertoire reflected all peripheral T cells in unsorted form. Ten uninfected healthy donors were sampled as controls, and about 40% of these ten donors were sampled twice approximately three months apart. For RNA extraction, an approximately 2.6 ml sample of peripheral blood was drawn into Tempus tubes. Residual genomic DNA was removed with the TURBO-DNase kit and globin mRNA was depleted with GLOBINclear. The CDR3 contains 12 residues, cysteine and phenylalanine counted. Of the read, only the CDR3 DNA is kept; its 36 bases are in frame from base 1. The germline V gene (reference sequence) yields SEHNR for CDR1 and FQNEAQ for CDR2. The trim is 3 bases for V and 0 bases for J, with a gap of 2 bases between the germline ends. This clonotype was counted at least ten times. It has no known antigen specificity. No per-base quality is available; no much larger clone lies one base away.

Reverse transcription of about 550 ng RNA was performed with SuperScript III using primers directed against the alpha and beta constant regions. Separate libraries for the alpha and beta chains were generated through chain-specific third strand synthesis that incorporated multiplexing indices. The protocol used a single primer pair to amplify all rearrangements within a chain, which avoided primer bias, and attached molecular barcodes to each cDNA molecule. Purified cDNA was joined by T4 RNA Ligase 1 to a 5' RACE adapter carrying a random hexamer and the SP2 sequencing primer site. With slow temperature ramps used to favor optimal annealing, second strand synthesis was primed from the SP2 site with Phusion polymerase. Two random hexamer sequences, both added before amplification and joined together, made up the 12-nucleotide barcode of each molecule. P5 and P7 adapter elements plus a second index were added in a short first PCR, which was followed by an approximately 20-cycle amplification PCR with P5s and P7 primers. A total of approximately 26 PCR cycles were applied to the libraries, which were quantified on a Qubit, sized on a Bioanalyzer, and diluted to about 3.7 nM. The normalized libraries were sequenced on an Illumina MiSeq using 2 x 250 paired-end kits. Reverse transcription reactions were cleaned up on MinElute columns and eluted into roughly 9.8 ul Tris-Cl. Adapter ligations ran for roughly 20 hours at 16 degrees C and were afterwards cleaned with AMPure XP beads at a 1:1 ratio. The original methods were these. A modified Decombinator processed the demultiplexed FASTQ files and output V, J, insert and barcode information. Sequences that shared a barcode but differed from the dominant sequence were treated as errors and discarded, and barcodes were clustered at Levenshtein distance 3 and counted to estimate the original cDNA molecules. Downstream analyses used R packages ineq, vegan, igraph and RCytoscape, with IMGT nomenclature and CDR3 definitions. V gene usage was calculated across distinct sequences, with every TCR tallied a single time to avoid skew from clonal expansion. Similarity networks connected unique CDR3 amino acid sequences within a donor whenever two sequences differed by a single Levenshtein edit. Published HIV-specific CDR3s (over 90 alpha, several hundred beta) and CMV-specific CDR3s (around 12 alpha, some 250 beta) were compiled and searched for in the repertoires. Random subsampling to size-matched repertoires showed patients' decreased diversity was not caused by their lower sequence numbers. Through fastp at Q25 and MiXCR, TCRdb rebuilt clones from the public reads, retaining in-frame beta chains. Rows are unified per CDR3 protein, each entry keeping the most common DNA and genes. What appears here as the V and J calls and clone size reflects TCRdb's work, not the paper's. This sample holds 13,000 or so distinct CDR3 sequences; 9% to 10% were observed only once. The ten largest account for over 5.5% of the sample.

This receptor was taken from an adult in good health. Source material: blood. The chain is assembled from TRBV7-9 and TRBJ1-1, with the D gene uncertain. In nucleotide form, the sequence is TGTGCCAGCAGCTTGTTGAACACTGAAGCTTTCTTT. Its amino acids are CASSLLNTEAFF. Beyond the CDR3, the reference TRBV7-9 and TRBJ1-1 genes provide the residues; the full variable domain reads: DTGVSQNPRHKITKRGQNVTFRCDPISEHNRLYWYRQTLGQGPEFLTYFQNEAQLEKSRLLSDRFSAERPKGSFSTLEIQRTEQGDSAMYLCASSLLNTEAFFGQGTRLTVV.